This T cell receptor beta chain appears in the sequencing data of a study of regulatory T cells in long-lasting Graves disease. General study findings and limits: Patients with persistent Graves' had lower TCR diversity than newly diagnosed patients. Shared public clonotypes totalled approximately 3,000 in persistent patients, compared with about 930 in new patients. Persistent disease favored TRBV28, TRBJ1-2 and TRBJ2-5.

This clonotype showed up many times. The antigen remains undetermined. The TCR beta library used iRepertoire HTBI primers with Arm-PCR amplification of CDR3. TCRdb used MiXCR to reprocess the multiplex PCR reads, holding one entry per CDR3 protein. The data contain under 450,000 distinct CDR3 sequences, around 23% of them singletons. The length of the CDR3 is 13 residues. V gave up 8 bases and J gave up 4 bases, with 14 bases separating them. Time point of the sample: persistent/refractory GD, antithyroid drugs over 5 years with positive TRAb. Preparation of the TCR library used RNA extracted from PBMCs. Patient provenance is recorded as an endocrinology department in Xi'an, China.

The starting material was peripheral blood mononuclear cells (PBMCs), obtained when the disease was refractory, from a patient treated with antithyroid drugs. The receptor was derived from a woman aged 35 to 49 with Graves disease. The chain links TRBV12-3 or TRBV12-4 to TRBJ1-1; the D gene is possibly TRBD1 (5 bases). The CDR3 is CASRAGGSTEAFF. The CDR3, as DNA: TGTGCCAGCCGGGCGGGGGGGAGCACTGAAGCTTTCTTT.